One sample yielded the 5 T cell receptor beta chains listed below, sequenced in a study of blood T cell repertoires in COVID-19. Only in-frame clones appear in the TCRdb table, and some are missing; sequencing was by immunoSEQ multiplex PCR. This sample has some 110,000 clones, with about 76% found just once. The sample consisted of peripheral blood. Source of these receptors: an elderly man with acute or convalescent COVID-19.

There are many counts of this clone. This sequence joins TRBV4-1 and TRBJ2-7; weak D call: TRBD1 (5 bases). Trimming left V 0 bases short and J 3 bases short, with 15 bases between. This CDR3 has 16 residues. Germline CDR1 MGHRA, CDR2 YSYEKL. In nucleotides, the CDR3 is TGCGCCAGCAGCCAAGACCAGGCAGGGTATAACTACGAGCAGTACTTC. Translation gives CASSQDQAGYNYEQYF.

The sample holds one count of this clone. The chain employs TRBV5-1 and TRBJ2-2; D is perhaps TRBD1 (7 bases). Per germline, CDR1 SGHRS and CDR2 YFSETQ. The CDR3 consists of 15 residues. V lost 2 bases and J 4 bases, leaving 12 bases between the germline ends. CDR3 nucleotide sequence: TGCGCCAGCAGCTTCCAGGGGGGTGGCACCGGGGAGCTGTTTTTT. The encoded protein is CASSFQGGGTGELFF. Full variable domain (rest looked up from reference TRBV5-1 and TRBJ2-2): KAGVTQTPRYLIKTRGQQVTLSCSPISGHRSVSWYQQTPGQGLQFLFEYFSETQRNKGNFPGRFSGRQFSNSRSEMNVSTLELGDSALYLCASSFQGGGTGELFFGEGSRLTVL.

This sequence joins TRBV10-3 and TRBJ2-7; tentatively, D is TRBD1 (6 bases). Germline V gene sequence: CDR1 ENHRY, CDR2 SYGVKD. V lost 4 bases and J lost 3, with 13 bases in between. This CDR3 comprises 14 residues. CDR3 residues: CAISGGRLYYEQYF. The CDR3 bases are TGTGCCATCAGTGGGGGGCGGCTATACTACGAGCAGTACTTC.

This clone turned up a few times. This chain uses TRBV6-1 with TRBJ1-2; D may be TRBD1 (6 bases). This CDR3 comprises 13 residues. V was trimmed by 1 base and J by 8 bases, leaving 11 bases between them. Looked up from germline, CDR1 is MNHNS and CDR2 is SASEGT. The CDR3 nucleotides read TGTGCCAGCAGTGAAGAACAGGGTGCGGGCTACACCTTC. Protein product: CASSEEQGAGYTF.

The V gene is TRBV10-2, the J gene TRBJ2-1, with 13 nucleotides matching TRBD2. This CDR3 is built from 17 residues. In germline, CDR1 is WSHSY, CDR2 SAAADI. The V segment lost 4 bases and the J segment 5 bases; nucleotides outside the gene matches: 8. The CDR3 here is CASSAGLAGEGDNEQFF. CDR3 coding DNA: TGCGCCAGCAGTGCCGGACTAGCGGGAGAGGGGGACAATGAGCAGTTCTTC.